Shown below are 22 T cell receptor beta chains from a single sample sequenced in a study of T cell repertoires in aging, cancer and after chemotherapy. Peripheral blood genomic DNA, not sorted cells or RNA, was the template. Rearranged V-D-J TRB sequences were amplified with a mixed TRB-A/B primer pool. MiXCR, run by TCRdb on the multiplex PCR reads, gives a single entry per CDR3 protein. The data hold under 4,000 distinct CDR3 sequences, with around 20% observed a single time. Sequenced material: blood. These receptors were obtained from a human donor with a blood cancer.

This chain connects TRBV11-2 to TRBJ2-7, with D perhaps matching TRBD2 (5 bases). The germline V and J ends were trimmed by 1 base and 13 bases, with 11 bases remaining between them. CDR3 length equals 11 residues. Germline V lookup: CDR1 SGHAT, CDR2 FQNNGV. The CDR3 DNA reads as TGTGCCAGCAGCTTAGGGCGGGTCGAATACTTC. This gives the protein CASSLGRVEYF.

This clonotype is classed as medium-sized. The chain joins TRBV19 to TRBJ2-7, with a tentative D call TRBD2 (6 bases). Germline assignment: CDR1 LNHDA and CDR2 SQIVND (reference sequence). The CDR3 spans 18 residues. V lost 2 bases to trimming and J lost 0 bases, with 20 bases between them. The CDR3 coding sequence is TGTGCCAGTAGTATAATTGGGGGGATAGCACCGAGCTCCTACGAGCAGTACTTC. Encoded protein: CASSIIGGIAPSSYEQYF.

By its share, this clonotype is large. The chain is built from TRBV5-1 and TRBJ2-3; D remains unclear. V was clipped by 3 bases and J by 4 bases, with 12 bases between them. CDR1 is SGHRS, CDR2 YFSETQ, per germline. The CDR3 runs 14 residues. The CDR3: CASSSSTSPDTQYF. DNA for the CDR3: TGCGCCAGCAGCTCCTCGACATCCCCAGATACGCAGTATTTT.

In regard to this clonotype: Germline is not matched at one junction end, which may reflect a read error. This chain joins TRBV20-1 and TRBJ2-4; D tentatively fits TRBD1 or TRBD2 (5 bases each). Germline CDR1 is DFQATT and CDR2 is SNEGSKA (reference sequence). CDR3 size: 16 residues. CDR3 residues: CSALGGRGVAKNIEYF. In DNA form, the CDR3 reads TGCAGTGCCCTTGGGGGTAGAGGGGTAGCCAAAAACATTGAGTACTTC.

A note on this clonotype: One base away lies a much larger clone, so this may be a sequencing read error. This chain uses TRBV6-2 or TRBV6-3 with TRBJ1-1; no clear D gene. Trimming shortened V by 2 bases and J by 7 bases, and 8 bases separated the two germline ends. The germline V gene has CDR1 MNHEY and CDR2 SVGEGT. CDR3 size: 12 residues. The CDR3 is CASSYGTDEAFF. For the CDR3, the DNA is TGTGCCAGCAGTTACGGTACGGATGAAGCTTTCTTT.

The rearrangement joins TRBV7-2 to TRBJ2-3; D possibly matches TRBD1 or TRBD2 (5 bases each). Between the trimmed V and J ends, which lost 3 bases and 4 bases, there was a span of 8 bases. Germline-derived CDR1 and CDR2 are SGHTA and FQGNSA. This CDR3 region has 13 residues. The CDR3 bases are TGTGCCAGCAGCTTCCCGGGACCAGATACGCAGTATTTT. Translated: CASSFPGPDTQYF. Supplemented by reference TRBV7-2 and TRBJ2-3, the full variable domain reads GAGVSQSPSNKVTEKGKDVELRCDPISGHTALYWYRQSLGQGLEFLIYFQGNSAPDKSGLPSDRFSAERTGGSVSTLTIQRTQQEDSAVYLCASSFPGPDTQYFGPGTRLTVL.

As to this clonotype: This may come from a read error, since a much larger clone is one base off. The rearrangement joins TRBV18 to TRBJ2-7; 11 nucleotides line up with TRBD1. The CDR3 length is 14 residues. The V gene's germline CDR1 is KGHSH and CDR2 LQKENI. The CDR3 reads CASSPGQGGDEQCF. The CDR3 DNA follows: TGTGCCAGCTCCCCGGGACAGGGGGGCGATGAGCAGTGCTTC.

This clonotype has more than one count but fewer than ten. The chain joins TRBV20-1 to TRBJ1-2, with D maybe TRBD1 (6 bases). V was cut by 4 bases and J by 2 bases, with 11 bases left in between. CDR3 length equals 13 residues. Germline lookup yields CDR1 DFQATT and CDR2 SNEGSKA (reference sequence). CDR3 in amino acids: CSATLGTNYGYTF. The CDR3 DNA reads as TGCAGTGCTACCCTCGGGACAAACTATGGCTACACCTTC.

This clonotype has only a few counts. The rearrangement joins TRBV20-1 to TRBJ2-1; D is uncertain. CDR1 and CDR2 (germline): DFQATT, SNEGSKA (reference sequence). V lost 0 bases and J 6 bases, leaving 12 bases between the germline ends. This CDR3 is 14 amino acids long. The DNA of the CDR3 is TGCAGTGCTAGAGATCCAAACCTCGCCAATGAGCAGTTCTTC. As protein: CSARDPNLANEQFF.

Within the sample, this clonotype is medium-sized. The rearrangement uses TRBV6-5 and TRBJ2-3; perhaps TRBD2 as D (6 bases). V lost 2 bases to trimming and J lost 3 bases, with 6 bases between them. Germline values: CDR1 MNHEY, CDR2 SVGAGI. The CDR3 spans 13 residues. The CDR3 region has the DNA TGTGCCAGCAGTTACCGGGAGACAGATACGCAGTATTTT. Encoded protein: CASSYRETDTQYF.

Only a few counts were recorded for this clonotype. The rearrangement joins TRBV5-1 to TRBJ1-1; the D gene is possibly TRBD1 (6 bases). Trimming took off 3 bases at V and 7 bases at J, with 19 bases between the two ends. The CDR3 runs 15 residues. The germline CDR1 and CDR2 sequences are SGHRS and YFSETQ. CDR3 loop: CASSYDPSGVVEAFF. CDR3 bases: TGCGCCAGCAGCTACGACCCCTCAGGGGTGGTTGAAGCTTTCTTT.

This clonotype is judged medium-sized. The chain carries TRBV6-2 or TRBV6-3 and TRBJ2-2; no firm D call. V lost 2 bases, J lost 3 bases, and 7 bases lay in between. The CDR3 has 14 amino acids. The V gene's germline CDR1 is MNHEY and CDR2 SVGEGT. CDR3 nucleotides: TGTGCCAGCAGTTACAGGGCCTACACCGGGGAGCTGTTTTTT. Translating gives CASSYRAYTGELFF.

By proportion, this clonotype is medium-sized. Here the CDR3 reads CAWSPGPNYGYTF. The CDR3 nucleotides are TGTGCCTGGAGCCCGGGACCCAACTATGGCTACACCTTC. V usage is TRBV30 and J usage is TRBJ1-2; TRBD1 is a possible D gene (5 bases). CDR1 and CDR2 (germline): GTSNPN, SVGIG (reference sequence). The CDR3 is made up of 13 amino acids. Trimming left V 3 bases short and J 2 bases short, with 10 bases between.

This chain connects TRBV2 to TRBJ1-5; the D is unclear. V was trimmed by 4 bases and J by 6 bases, leaving 16 bases between them. CDR3 length: 15 residues. Germline V gives CDR1 SNHLY, CDR2 FYNNEI. In DNA form, the CDR3 reads TGTGCCAGCAGTGTAGACAAAAGAAATAGTCAGCCCCAGCATTTT. The encoded protein is CASSVDKRNSQPQHF.

In its sample, this clonotype was seen once. Relative to the germline gene, one junction end is altered; a read error may explain this. The chain employs TRBV11-2 and TRBJ2-1; 13 bases agree with TRBD2. Germline assignment: CDR1 SGHAT and CDR2 FQNNGV. This CDR3 spans 18 amino acids. The CDR3 loop reads CTSTTLEGTSGNYGEQFF. The CDR3 DNA reads TGTACCAGCACCACGCTGGAGGGGACTAGCGGGAATTATGGTGAGCAGTTCTTC.

This clonotype was detected only a few times. At one end the junction does not follow the germline gene, possibly because of a read error. The chain's CDR3 is CASSQQTGLAVDTQYF. For the CDR3, the DNA is TGCGCCAGCAGCCAACAAACAGGACTAGCCGTAGATACGCAGTATTTT. This chain connects TRBV4-2 to TRBJ2-3; 8 bases map to TRBD2. The CDR3 extends over 16 amino acids. Germline V gene lookup returns CDR1 LGHNA and CDR2 YNFKEQ.

This clonotype ranks as medium-sized. J is TRBJ2-1 and V is TRBV6-1; maybe TRBD2 (5 bases). V was clipped by 6 bases and J by 4 bases, with 7 bases between them. Germline V gives CDR1 MNHNS, CDR2 SASEGT. This CDR3 is 12 amino acids long. The CDR3, as DNA: TGTGCCAGCAGCGGCGGGTACAATGAGCAGTTCTTC. As protein: CASSGGYNEQFF.

The V and J genes are TRBV7-9 and TRBJ2-7; 10 bases are a match to TRBD2. This CDR3 contains 15 residues. CDR1 SEHNR and CDR2 FQNEAQ come from the germline V gene (reference sequence). The V segment lost 3 bases and the J segment 4 bases; nucleotides outside the gene matches: 6. DNA for the CDR3: TGTGCCAGCAGCTTTCAGCGGGAGGGCCGGTACGAGCAGTACTTC. Its translation is CASSFQREGRYEQYF.

The rearrangement uses TRBV5-5 and TRBJ2-3; D might be TRBD1 or TRBD2, each matching 5 bases. The CDR3 contains 13 residues. V lost 2 bases and J 4 bases, leaving 8 bases between the germline ends. Germline V gene lookup returns CDR1 SGHKS and CDR2 YYEKEE (reference sequence). CDR3 region: CASSLGEPDTQYF. The CDR3 nucleotides are TGTGCCAGCAGCTTAGGGGAGCCAGATACGCAGTATTTT.

In its sample, this clonotype is medium-sized. This chain links TRBV12-3 or TRBV12-4 with TRBJ1-5, with D hard to call. The CDR3 loop spans 13 amino acids. Trimming removed 5 bases at V and 5 bases at J, with 10 bases between. CDR3 sequence reads: CASSRRRDQPQHF. CDR3 DNA: TGTGCCAGCAGTCGCCGTAGGGATCAGCCCCAGCATTTT.

This clonotype is labeled as medium-sized. The chain employs TRBV6-1 and TRBJ2-3, with 8 bases matching TRBD2. Germline lookup yields CDR1 MNHNS and CDR2 SASEGT. Unmatched junction bases numbered 5, after V lost 5 bases and J lost 1 base. The CDR3 is 15 residues long. The CDR3: CASSLDGGGTDTQYF. CDR3 bases: TGTGCCAGCAGTCTTGACGGGGGGGGCACAGATACGCAGTATTTT.

The chain employs TRBV27 and TRBJ2-4; 10 nucleotides align to TRBD2. Per germline, CDR1 MNHEY and CDR2 SMNVEV (reference sequence). Unmatched junction bases numbered 16, after V lost 2 bases and J lost 12 bases. This CDR3 is built from 17 residues. The CDR3 here is CASSLSLASGSRSGQYF. The CDR3 DNA reads TGTGCCAGCAGTTTAAGTTTAGCTAGCGGGAGTCGGTCGGGTCAGTACTTC.